This T cell receptor beta chain was captured in a study of T cell responses to AZD1222 COVID-19 vaccine. The data were produced by immunoSEQ multiplex PCR, yet TCRdb's version contains in-frame clones alone and is incomplete. Of some 94,000 clones detected, roughly nine tenths appear once; the ten largest clones hold roughly 12%. With respect to this clone: The antigen remains undetermined.

General study findings and limits: Donors in the cohort were predominantly white British and more often female, and clonal diversity was possibly underestimated. Reports say nearly half of spike-specific TCRs go after unmutated variant regions. Spike-specific TCR breadth and depth were elevated following two AZD1222 doses. Researchers report vaccine-associated CD4 TCRs spanning spike, with dominance at 160-218 and 743-854.

The CDR3 totals 14 residues. Germline values: CDR1 SGHAT, CDR2 FQNNGV. Unmatched junction bases numbered 5, after V lost 5 bases and J lost 2 bases. This material consisted of peripheral blood, taken on day 0 of AZD1222 vaccination. This rearrangement joins TRBV11-2 to TRBJ2-7; 8 bases fit TRBD1. The receptor was derived from an adult in good health. This chain's CDR3 is CASSQGAGPYEQYF. The CDR3 coding sequence is TGTGCCAGCAGCCAGGGGGCGGGACCCTACGAGCAGTACTTC.